The 16 T cell receptor beta chains in this list originate from one sample, sequenced in a study of early T cells in non-severe SARS-CoV-2 infection. MiXCR was run by TCRdb on the 5' RACE reads, yielding one entry per CDR3 protein. Among 70,000 or so distinct CDR3 sequences listed, roughly an eighth were seen once. Material for sequencing was whole blood. These receptors all come from an adult who was a healthcare worker with PCR-confirmed SARS-CoV-2 infection or an uninfected control (not recorded which).

This clonotype was counted at least ten times. The chain carries TRBV29-1 and TRBJ2-2, with no clear D. CDR1 is SQVTM, CDR2 ANQGSEA, per germline. The CDR3 runs 12 residues. Trimming took 3 bases from V and 2 from J, leaving 4 bases between them. For the CDR3, the DNA is TGCAGCGTTGAGGGAAACACCGGGGAGCTGTTTTTT. Translated, it gives CSVEGNTGELFF.

This clonotype was seen more than once but under ten times. The chain links TRBV7-8 to TRBJ2-1; 7 nucleotides line up with TRBD1. With V trimmed by 5 bases and J by 3 bases, 10 bases remained unmatched. Germline V gives CDR1 SGHVS, CDR2 FQNEAQ. This CDR3 has 16 residues. The CDR3 coding sequence is TGTGCCAGCAGCCCCCGGATGACAGGGTACTACAATGAGCAGTTCTTC. This gives the protein CASSPRMTGYYNEQFF.

The genes are TRBV28 and TRBJ1-2; 7 bases are shared with TRBD1. CDR3 length equals 14 residues. The V and J ends lost 5 bases and 4 bases, in that order; junction bases with no gene match: 7. Germline CDR1 MDHEN, CDR2 SYDVKM. CDR3 in amino acids: CASSSPGTVYGYTF. The CDR3, as DNA: TGTGCCAGCAGTAGCCCCGGGACAGTCTATGGCTACACCTTC.

This clonotype has just a few counts. This rearrangement joins TRBV11-2 to TRBJ2-3; no firm D call. CDR1 is SGHAT, CDR2 FQNNGV, per germline. This CDR3 contains 13 residues. Trimming pared 1 base from V and 8 bases from J, leaving 10 bases between. The CDR3 protein is CASSLAPRGTQYF. The DNA of the CDR3 is TGTGCCAGCAGCTTAGCCCCCCGTGGTACGCAGTATTTT.

This clonotype was observed many times. The chain has TRBV28 and TRBJ2-7; TRBD1 might be the D (6 bases). V was trimmed by 4 bases and J by 2 bases, leaving 6 bases between them. The germline V gene encodes CDR1 MDHEN and CDR2 SYDVKM. CDR3 length: 12 residues. The CDR3 DNA reads TGTGCCAGCAGTTCAGGGGCCTACGAGCAGTACTTC. It specifies CASSSGAYEQYF.

In its sample, this clonotype was seen a few times. V gene TRBV28 combines with J gene TRBJ1-3; no clear D. Germline CDR1 reads MDHEN; CDR2 reads SYDVKM. This CDR3 region has 15 residues. Trimming left V 5 bases short and J 4 bases short, with 15 bases between. CDR3 bases: TGTGCCAGCAGTCTACGGGGAGCGAGCGGAAACACCATATATTTT. Its translation is CASSLRGASGNTIYF.

The rearrangement joins TRBV12-3 or TRBV12-4 to TRBJ2-7; either TRBD1 or TRBD2 may fit D (6 bases each). This CDR3 spans 14 amino acids. The V and J ends lost 3 bases and 6 bases respectively, with 15 bases between them. The DNA of the CDR3 is TGTGCCAGCAGTTTCTGGGGGGCCGGGGGCGAGCAGTACTTC. Translation gives CASSFWGAGGEQYF.

The V gene is TRBV3-1, the J gene TRBJ2-5; D unclear. Germline CDR1 LGHDT, CDR2 YNNKEL (reference sequence). The CDR3 runs 14 residues. Trimming took 3 bases from V and 2 from J, leaving 10 bases between them. The DNA for the CDR3 is TGTGCCAGCAGCCACCTAACCCGACAAGAGACCCAGTACTTC. Translated: CASSHLTRQETQYF.

In this sample, this clonotype turned up a few times. The chain links TRBV11-1 to TRBJ1-6, with 7 bases matching TRBD1. The CDR3 is 14 amino acids. From germline, CDR1 is SGHAT and CDR2 FQDESV (reference sequence). V lost 5 bases and J lost 9; bases outside the gene matches: 7. CDR3 protein: CASSVNRGRSPLHF. CDR3 DNA: TGTGCCAGCAGCGTAAACAGGGGTCGTTCACCCCTCCACTTT.

This clonotype was seen more than once but under ten times. The chain has TRBV6-6 and TRBJ2-7, with D unclear. The ends were cut back, 7 bases at V and 0 bases at J, with 13 bases in the middle. Per germline, CDR1 MNHNY and CDR2 SVGAGI (reference sequence). The CDR3 length is 14 residues. CDR3 sequence: CASTVGRSSYEQYF. Here the CDR3 DNA reads TGTGCCAGCACCGTCGGCAGGAGCTCCTACGAGCAGTACTTC.

This clonotype came up once. The chain couples TRBV12-3 or TRBV12-4 to TRBJ1-6, with 10 bases lining up with TRBD1. CDR3 length: 14 amino acids. The junction had 7 bases not matched to a gene; V was cut back by 6 bases and J by 11 bases. CDR3 sequence: CASSKGQGRPPLHF. The CDR3 DNA is TGTGCCAGCAGCAAGGGACAGGGGCGGCCACCCCTCCACTTT.

This clonotype was counted once. The CDR3 protein is CASSLRDREVTLHF. CDR3 nucleotides: TGTGCCAGCAGTCTCCGGGACAGGGAAGTAACCCTCCACTTT. The V gene is TRBV6-6, the J gene TRBJ1-6; 9 nucleotides agree with TRBD1. The CDR3 is 14 amino acids. CDR1 MNHNY and CDR2 SVGAGI come from the germline V gene (reference sequence). J gave up 14 bases and V 5 bases, and 10 bases lay outside the gene matches.

This chain links TRBV2 with TRBJ2-2; 7 bases are a match to TRBD2. This CDR3 contains 15 residues. Germline trimming cut 5 bases from V and 5 bases from J; bases unmatched to any gene: 8. CDR1 and CDR2 (germline): SNHLY, FYNNEI. CDR3 sequence (DNA): TGTGCCAGCAGTACCCAGGGAGCGGGAACCGGGGAGCTGTTTTTT. Translating it yields CASSTQGAGTGELFF.

This clonotype occurred many times. The chain has TRBV5-1 and TRBJ1-2, with 10 positions matching TRBD1. The germline V gene encodes CDR1 SGHRS and CDR2 YFSETQ. The CDR3 consists of 13 residues. V was pared by 4 bases and J by 7 bases, with 4 bases of the junction left unmatched. DNA of the CDR3: TGCGCCAGCAGCAACGGACAGGGGGTTGGCTACACCTTC. This translates into CASSNGQGVGYTF.

A few counts support this clonotype. This chain uses TRBV28 with TRBJ2-5, with unresolved D. The germline gives CDR1 MDHEN, CDR2 SYDVKM. Trimming took off 5 bases at V and 7 bases at J, with 11 bases between the two ends. The length of the CDR3 is 12 residues. CDR3 DNA sequence: TGTGCCAGCAGTCGGTCCCTGGGGACCCAGTACTTC. Its protein product is CASSRSLGTQYF.

The V call is TRBV6-5, the J call TRBJ1-6; D unclear. V was trimmed by 6 bases and J by 6 bases, leaving 9 bases between them. Germline values: CDR1 MNHEY, CDR2 SVGAGI. This CDR3 comprises 13 residues. This CDR3 is CASRSGPNSPLHF. CDR3 DNA: TGTGCCAGCAGGTCCGGACCTAATTCACCCCTCCACTTT.